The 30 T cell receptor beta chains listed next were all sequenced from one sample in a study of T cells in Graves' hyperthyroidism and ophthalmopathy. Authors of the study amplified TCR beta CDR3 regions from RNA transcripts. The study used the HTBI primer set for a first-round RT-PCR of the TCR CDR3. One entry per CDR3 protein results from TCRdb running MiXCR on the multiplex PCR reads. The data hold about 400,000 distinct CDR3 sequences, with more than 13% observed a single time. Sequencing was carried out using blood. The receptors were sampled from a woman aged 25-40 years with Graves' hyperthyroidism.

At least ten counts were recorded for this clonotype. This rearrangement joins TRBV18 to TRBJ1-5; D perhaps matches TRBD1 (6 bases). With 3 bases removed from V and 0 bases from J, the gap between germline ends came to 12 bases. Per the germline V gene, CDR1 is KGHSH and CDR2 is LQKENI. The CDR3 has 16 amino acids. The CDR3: CASSPFGTPSNQPQHF. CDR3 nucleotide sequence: TGTGCCAGCTCACCCTTTGGGACACCTAGCAATCAGCCCCAGCATTTT.

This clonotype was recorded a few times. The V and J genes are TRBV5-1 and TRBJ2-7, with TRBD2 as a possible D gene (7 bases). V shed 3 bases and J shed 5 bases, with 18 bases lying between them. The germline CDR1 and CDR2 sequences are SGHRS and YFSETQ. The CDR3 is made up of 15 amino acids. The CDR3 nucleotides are TGCGCCAGCAGCTCTTCAGGGGTGGGGGGGAACGAGCAGTACTTC. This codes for CASSSSGVGGNEQYF. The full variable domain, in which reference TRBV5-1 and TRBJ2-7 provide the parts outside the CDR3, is KAGVTQTPRYLIKTRGQQVTLSCSPISGHRSVSWYQQTPGQGLQFLFEYFSETQRNKGNFPGRFSGRQFSNSRSEMNVSTLELGDSALYLCASSSSGVGGNEQYFGPGTRLTVT.

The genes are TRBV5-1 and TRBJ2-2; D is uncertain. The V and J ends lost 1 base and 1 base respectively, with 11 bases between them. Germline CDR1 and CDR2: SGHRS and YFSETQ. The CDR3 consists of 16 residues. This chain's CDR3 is CASSLYAALNTGELFF. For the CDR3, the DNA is TGCGCCAGCAGCTTGTACGCAGCCTTGAACACCGGGGAGCTGTTTTTT.

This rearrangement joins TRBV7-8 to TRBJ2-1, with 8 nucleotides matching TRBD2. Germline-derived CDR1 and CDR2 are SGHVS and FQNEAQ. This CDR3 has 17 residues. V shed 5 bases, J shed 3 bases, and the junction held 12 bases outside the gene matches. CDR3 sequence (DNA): TGTGCCAGCAGCCAAGATCTACTAGCGGAACTCTACAATGAGCAGTTCTTC. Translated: CASSQDLLAELYNEQFF.

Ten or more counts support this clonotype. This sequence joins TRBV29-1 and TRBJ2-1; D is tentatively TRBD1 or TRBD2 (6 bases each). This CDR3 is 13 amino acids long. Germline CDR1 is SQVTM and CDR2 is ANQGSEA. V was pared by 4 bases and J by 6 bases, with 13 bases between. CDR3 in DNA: TGCAGCGTTGGGAGGGGGGTCACCAATGAGCAGTTCTTC. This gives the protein CSVGRGVTNEQFF.

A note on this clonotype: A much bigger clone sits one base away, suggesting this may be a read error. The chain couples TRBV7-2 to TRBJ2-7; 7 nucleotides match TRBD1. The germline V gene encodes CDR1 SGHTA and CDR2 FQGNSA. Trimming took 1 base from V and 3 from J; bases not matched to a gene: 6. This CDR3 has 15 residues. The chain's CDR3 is CASSLGWDSFYEQYF. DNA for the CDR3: TGTGCCAGCAGCTTAGGGTGGGACAGCTTCTACGAGCAGTACTTC.

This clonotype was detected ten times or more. In DNA form, the CDR3 reads TGTGCCAGCAGCGGCCGGGACCGCGGGGACACTGAAGCTTTCTTT. This sequence encodes CASSGRDRGDTEAFF. J is TRBJ1-1 and V is TRBV13, with D perhaps TRBD1 (5 bases). V lost 5 bases, J lost 3 bases, and 16 bases lay in between. The CDR3 is made up of 15 amino acids. In germline, CDR1 is PRHDT, CDR2 FYEKMQ (reference sequence).

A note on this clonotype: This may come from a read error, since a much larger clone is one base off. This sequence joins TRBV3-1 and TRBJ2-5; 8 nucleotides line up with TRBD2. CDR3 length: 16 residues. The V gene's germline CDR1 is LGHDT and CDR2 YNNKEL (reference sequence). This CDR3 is CASSPLAGRIQEAQYF. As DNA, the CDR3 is TGTGCCAGCAGCCCCTTAGCGGGACGGATACAAGAGGCCCAGTACTTC.

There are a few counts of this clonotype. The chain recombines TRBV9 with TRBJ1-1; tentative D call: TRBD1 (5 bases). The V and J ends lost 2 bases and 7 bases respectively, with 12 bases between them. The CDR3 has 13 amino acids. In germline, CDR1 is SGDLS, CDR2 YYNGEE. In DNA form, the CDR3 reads TGTGCCAGCAGCGTCGGAGTGGGGGGTGAAGCTTTCTTT. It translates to CASSVGVGGEAFF.

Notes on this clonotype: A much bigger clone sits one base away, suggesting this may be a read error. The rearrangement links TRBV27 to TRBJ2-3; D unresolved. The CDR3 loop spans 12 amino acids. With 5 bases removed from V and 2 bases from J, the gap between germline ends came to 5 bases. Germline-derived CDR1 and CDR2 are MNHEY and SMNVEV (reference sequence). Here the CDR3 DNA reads TGTGCCAGCAGTGCAGCCACAGATACGCAGTATTTT. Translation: CASSAATDTQYF.

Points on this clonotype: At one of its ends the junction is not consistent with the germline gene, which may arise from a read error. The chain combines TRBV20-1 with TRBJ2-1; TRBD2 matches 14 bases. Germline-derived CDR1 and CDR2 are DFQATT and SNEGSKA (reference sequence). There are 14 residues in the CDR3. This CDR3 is CSARDGLAGGLEIF. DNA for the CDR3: TGCAGTGCTAGGGATGGACTAGCGGGGGGACTTGAGATCTTC.

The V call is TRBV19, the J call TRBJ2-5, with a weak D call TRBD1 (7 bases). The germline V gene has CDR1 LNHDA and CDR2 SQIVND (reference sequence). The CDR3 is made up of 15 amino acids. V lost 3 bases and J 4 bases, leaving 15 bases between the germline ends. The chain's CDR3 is CASSIVRGVGETQYF. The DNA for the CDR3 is TGTGCCAGTAGTATCGTCAGGGGGGTAGGAGAGACCCAGTACTTC.

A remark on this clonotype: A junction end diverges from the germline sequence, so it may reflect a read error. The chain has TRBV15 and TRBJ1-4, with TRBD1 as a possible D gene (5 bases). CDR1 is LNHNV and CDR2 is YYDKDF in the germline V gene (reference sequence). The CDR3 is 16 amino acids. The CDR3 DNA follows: TGTGCCTCCAGCAGGGTCCCAGGGAGAACTAATGAAAAACTGTTTTTT. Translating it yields CASSRVPGRTNEKLFF.

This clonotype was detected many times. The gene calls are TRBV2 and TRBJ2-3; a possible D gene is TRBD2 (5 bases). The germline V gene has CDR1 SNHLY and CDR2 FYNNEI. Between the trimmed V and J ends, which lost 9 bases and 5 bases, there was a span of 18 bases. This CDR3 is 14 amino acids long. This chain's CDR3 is CASRRTHEGDTQYF. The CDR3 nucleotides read TGTGCCAGTCGTCGGACGCACGAGGGAGATACGCAGTATTTT.

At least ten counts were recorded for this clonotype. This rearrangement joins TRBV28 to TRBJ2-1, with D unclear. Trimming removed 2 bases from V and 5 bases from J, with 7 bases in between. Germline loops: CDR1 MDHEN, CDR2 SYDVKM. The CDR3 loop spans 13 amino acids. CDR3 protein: CASSLIRDNEQFF. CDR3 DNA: TGTGCCAGCAGTTTAATCCGGGACAATGAGCAGTTCTTC.

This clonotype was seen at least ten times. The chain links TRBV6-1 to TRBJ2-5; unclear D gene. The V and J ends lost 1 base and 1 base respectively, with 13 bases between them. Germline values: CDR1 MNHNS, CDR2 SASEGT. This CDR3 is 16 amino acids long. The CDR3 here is CASSEVVSPLQETQYF. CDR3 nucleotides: TGTGCCAGCAGTGAAGTCGTGAGTCCCCTCCAAGAGACCCAGTACTTC.

Here the CDR3 reads CASSARQGATNEKLFF. The CDR3 DNA follows: TGTGCCAGTAGTGCACGACAGGGGGCAACTAATGAAAAACTGTTTTTT. The chain joins TRBV19 to TRBJ1-4; 9 positions agree with TRBD1. J gave up 0 bases and V 5 bases, and 4 bases lay outside the gene matches. This CDR3 comprises 16 residues. Germline-derived CDR1 and CDR2 are LNHDA and SQIVND (reference sequence).

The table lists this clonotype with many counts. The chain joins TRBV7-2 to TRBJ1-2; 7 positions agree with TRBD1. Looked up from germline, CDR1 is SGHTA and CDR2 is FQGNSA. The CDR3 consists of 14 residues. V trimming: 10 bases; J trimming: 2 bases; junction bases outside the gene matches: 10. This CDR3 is CATPPAGGNYGYTF. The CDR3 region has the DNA TGTGCCACTCCCCCGGCAGGGGGGAACTATGGCTACACCTTC.

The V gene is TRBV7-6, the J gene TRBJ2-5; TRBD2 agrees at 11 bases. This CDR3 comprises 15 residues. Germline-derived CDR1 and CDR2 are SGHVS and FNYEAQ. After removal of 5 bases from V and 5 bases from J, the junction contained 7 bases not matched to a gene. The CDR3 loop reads CASSPEGLAVETQYF. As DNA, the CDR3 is TGTGCCAGCAGCCCCGAGGGACTAGCGGTGGAGACCCAGTACTTC.

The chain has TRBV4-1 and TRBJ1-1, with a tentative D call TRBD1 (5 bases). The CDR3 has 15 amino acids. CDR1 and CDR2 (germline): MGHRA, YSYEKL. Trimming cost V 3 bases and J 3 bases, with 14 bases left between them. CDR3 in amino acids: CASSHPGTRDTEAFF. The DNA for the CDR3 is TGCGCCAGCAGCCACCCCGGGACCCGGGACACTGAAGCTTTCTTT.

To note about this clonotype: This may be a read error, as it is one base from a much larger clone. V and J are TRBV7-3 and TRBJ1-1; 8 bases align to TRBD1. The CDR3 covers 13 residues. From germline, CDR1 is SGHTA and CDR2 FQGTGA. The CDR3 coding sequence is TGTGCCAGCAGCTTTCAGGGGGCGACTGAAGCTCTCTTT. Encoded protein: CASSFQGATEALF.

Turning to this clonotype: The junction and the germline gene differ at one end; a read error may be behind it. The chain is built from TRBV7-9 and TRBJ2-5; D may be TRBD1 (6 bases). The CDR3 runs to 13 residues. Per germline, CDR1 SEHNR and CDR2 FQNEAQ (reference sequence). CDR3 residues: CASSLTGRETQHF. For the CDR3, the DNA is TGTGCCAGCAGCTTAACAGGGCGAGAGACCCAGCACTTC.

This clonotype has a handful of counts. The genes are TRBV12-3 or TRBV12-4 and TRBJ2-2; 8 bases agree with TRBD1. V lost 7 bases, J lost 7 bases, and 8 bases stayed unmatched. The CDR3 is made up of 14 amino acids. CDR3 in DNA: TGTGCCAGCAACCCGGACAGGGTGGTCGGGGAGCTGTTTTTT. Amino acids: CASNPDRVVGELFF.

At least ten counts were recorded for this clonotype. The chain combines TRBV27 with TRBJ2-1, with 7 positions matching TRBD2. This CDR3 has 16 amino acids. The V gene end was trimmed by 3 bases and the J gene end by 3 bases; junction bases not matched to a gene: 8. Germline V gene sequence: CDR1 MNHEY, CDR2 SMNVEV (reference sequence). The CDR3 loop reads CASSLEGGPVYNEQFF. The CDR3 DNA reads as TGTGCCAGCAGTTTGGAGGGAGGGCCGGTCTACAATGAGCAGTTCTTC.

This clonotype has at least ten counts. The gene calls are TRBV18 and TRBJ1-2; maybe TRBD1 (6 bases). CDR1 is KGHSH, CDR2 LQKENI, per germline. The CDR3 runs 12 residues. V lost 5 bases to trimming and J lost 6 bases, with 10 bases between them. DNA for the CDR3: TGTGCCAGCTCATCCGACAGGAATGGCTACACCTTC. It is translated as CASSSDRNGYTF.

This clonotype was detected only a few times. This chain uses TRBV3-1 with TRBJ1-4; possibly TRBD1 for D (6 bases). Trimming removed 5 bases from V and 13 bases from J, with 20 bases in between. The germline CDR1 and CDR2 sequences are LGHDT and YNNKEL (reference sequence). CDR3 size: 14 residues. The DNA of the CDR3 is TGTGCCAGCAGCGACAGGTCCGTTAATGGAAGACTGTTTTTT. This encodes CASSDRSVNGRLFF.

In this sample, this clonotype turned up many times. This CDR3 reads CASSQARQGSSETQYF. The CDR3 DNA sequence: TGTGCCAGCAGCCAAGCGCGGCAGGGGAGTTCGGAGACCCAGTACTTC. The chain is built from TRBV3-1 and TRBJ2-5; TRBD1 is a possible D gene (6 bases). The germline CDR1 and CDR2 sequences are LGHDT and YNNKEL (reference sequence). The CDR3 totals 16 residues. V lost 1 base and J lost 5, with 17 bases in between.

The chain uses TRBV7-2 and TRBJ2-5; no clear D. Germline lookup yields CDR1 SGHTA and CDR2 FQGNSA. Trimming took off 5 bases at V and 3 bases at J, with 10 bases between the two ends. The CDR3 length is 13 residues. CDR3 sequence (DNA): TGTGCCAGCAGCCCTAGGTTGAAAGAGACCCAGTACTTC. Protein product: CASSPRLKETQYF.

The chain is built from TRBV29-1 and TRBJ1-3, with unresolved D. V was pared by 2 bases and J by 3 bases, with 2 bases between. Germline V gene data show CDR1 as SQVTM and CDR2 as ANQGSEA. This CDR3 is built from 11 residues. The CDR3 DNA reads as TGCAGCGTTGAACTTGGAAACACCATATATTTT. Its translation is CSVELGNTIYF.

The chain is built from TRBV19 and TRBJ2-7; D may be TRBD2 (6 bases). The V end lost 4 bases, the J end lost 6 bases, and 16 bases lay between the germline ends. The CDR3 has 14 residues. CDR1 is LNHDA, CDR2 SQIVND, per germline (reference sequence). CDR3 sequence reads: CASSNRDWTVEQYF. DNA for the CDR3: TGTGCCAGTAGTAACCGGGACTGGACGGTCGAGCAGTACTTC. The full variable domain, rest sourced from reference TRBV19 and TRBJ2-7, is DGGITQSPKYLFRKEGQNVTLSCEQNLNHDAMYWYRQDPGQGLRLIYYSQIVNDFQKGDIAEGYSVSREKKESFPLTVTSAQKNPTAFYLCASSNRDWTVEQYFGPGTRLTVT.